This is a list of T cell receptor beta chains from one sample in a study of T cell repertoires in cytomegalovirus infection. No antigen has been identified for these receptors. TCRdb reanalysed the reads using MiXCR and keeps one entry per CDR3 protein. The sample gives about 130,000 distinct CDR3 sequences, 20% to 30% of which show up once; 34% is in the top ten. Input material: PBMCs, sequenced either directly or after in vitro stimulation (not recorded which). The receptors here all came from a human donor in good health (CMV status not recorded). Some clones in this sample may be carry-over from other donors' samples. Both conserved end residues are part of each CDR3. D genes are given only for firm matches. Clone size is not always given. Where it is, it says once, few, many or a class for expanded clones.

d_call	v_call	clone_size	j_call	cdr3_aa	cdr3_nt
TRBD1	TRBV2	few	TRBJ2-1	CASSLKQGGSYNEQFF	TGTGCCAGCAGTTTGAAACAGGGGGGCTCCTACAATGAGCAGTTCTTC
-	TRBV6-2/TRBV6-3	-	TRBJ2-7	CASSTMGPLYEQYF	TGTGCCAGCAGTACCATGGGACCGTTGTACGAGCAGTACTTC
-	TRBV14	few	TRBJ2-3	CASSQGTASTDTQYF	TGTGCCAGCAGCCAAGGGACAGCTAGCACAGATACGCAGTATTTT
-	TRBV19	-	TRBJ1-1	CASSTREYTEAFF	TGTGCCAGTAGTACGCGGGAATACACTGAAGCTTTCTTT
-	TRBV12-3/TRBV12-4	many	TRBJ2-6	CASRPMGGANVLTF	TGTGCCAGCAGGCCGATGGGAGGGGCCAACGTCCTGACTTTC
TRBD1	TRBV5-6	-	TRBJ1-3	CASSLIPGQAWGNTIYF	TGTGCCAGCAGCTTGATCCCGGGACAGGCGTGGGGAAACACCATATATTTT
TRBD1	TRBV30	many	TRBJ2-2	CAWSVYFAITGGRNGELFF	TGTGCCTGGAGTGTATATTTTGCCATAACAGGGGGTCGGAACGGGGAGCTGTTTTTT
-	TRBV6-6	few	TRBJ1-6	CASRFRTAYNSPLHF	TGTGCCAGCCGCTTTAGGACAGCCTATAATTCACCCCTCCACTTT
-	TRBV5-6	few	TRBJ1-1	CASSLLGISEAFF	TGTGCCAGCAGCTTGTTAGGGATCTCTGAAGCTTTCTTT
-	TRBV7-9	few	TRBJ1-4	CASSLGLNEKLFF	TGTGCCAGCAGCTTGGGATTGAATGAAAAACTGTTTTTT
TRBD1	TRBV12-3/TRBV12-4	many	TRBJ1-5	CASSTQGLGSQPQHF	TGTGCCAGCAGTACACAGGGGTTAGGTAGTCAGCCCCAGCATTTT
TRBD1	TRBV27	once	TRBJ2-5	CASARDRGRGATQYF	TGTGCCAGCGCCAGGGACAGGGGGCGAGGTGCGACCCAGTACTTC
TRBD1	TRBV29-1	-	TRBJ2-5	CSALGQIQETQYF	TGCAGCGCTTTGGGACAGATCCAAGAGACCCAGTACTTC
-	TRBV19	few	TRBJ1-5	CASSIGGGPNQPQHF	TGTGCCAGTAGTATAGGAGGGGGACCTAATCAGCCCCAGCATTTT
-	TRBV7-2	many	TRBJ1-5	CASSPAGNRPQHF	TGTGCCAGCAGCCCCGCAGGGAACCGGCCCCAGCATTTT
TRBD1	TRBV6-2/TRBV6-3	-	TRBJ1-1	CASSRTGLDTEAFF	TGTGCCAGCAGTCGGACAGGGTTGGACACTGAAGCTTTCTTT
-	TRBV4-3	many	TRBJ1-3	CASSQGGGPGNTIYF	TGCGCCAGCAGCCAAGGTGGCGGCCCTGGAAACACCATATATTTT
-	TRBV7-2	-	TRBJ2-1	CASSLGGVNEQFF	TGTGCCAGCAGCTTAGGGGGAGTCAATGAGCAGTTCTTC
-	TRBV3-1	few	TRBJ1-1	CASSQEVWGTEAFF	TGTGCCAGCAGCCAAGAGGTCTGGGGGACTGAAGCTTTCTTT
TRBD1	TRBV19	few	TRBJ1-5	CASSPQTGGGQPQHF	TGTGCCAGTAGTCCCCAGACAGGGGGCGGTCAGCCCCAGCATTTT
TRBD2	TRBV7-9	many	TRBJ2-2	CASSSHSGTKNTGELFF	TGTGCCAGCAGCTCACATTCCGGGACTAAGAACACCGGGGAGCTGTTTTTT
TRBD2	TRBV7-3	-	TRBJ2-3	CASSGLAGSTDTQYF	TGTGCCAGCAGCGGACTAGCGGGGAGCACAGATACGCAGTATTTT
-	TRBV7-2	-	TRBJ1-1	CASSPSTEAFF	TGTGCCAGCAGCCCCAGTACAGAAGCTTTCTTT
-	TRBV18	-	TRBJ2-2	CASSPPSTYTGELFF	TGTGCCAGCTCACCACCCTCCACATACACCGGGGAGCTGTTTTTT
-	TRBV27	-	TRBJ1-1	CASSSRTAWDTEAFF	TGTGCCAGCAGTTCCCGGACAGCATGGGACACTGAAGCTTTCTTT
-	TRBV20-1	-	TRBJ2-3	CSASPLAGTDTQYF	TGCAGTGCTAGTCCACTAGCAGGCACAGATACGCAGTATTTT
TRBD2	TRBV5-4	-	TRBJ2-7	CASSFRTSGTYEQYF	TGTGCCAGCAGCTTCCGGACTAGCGGAACCTACGAGCAGTACTTC
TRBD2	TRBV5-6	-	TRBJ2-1	CASSLGGPGGNEQFF	TGTGCCAGCAGCTTAGGGGGGCCGGGGGGGAATGAGCAGTTCTTC
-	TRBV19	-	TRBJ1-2	CASSIQGSYGYTF	TGTGCCAGTAGTATCCAGGGGAGCTATGGCTACACCTTC
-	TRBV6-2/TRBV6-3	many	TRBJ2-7	CASSFSTLSYEQYF	TGTGCCAGCAGTTTCTCAACGTTGAGCTACGAGCAGTACTTC
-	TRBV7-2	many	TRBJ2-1	CASTWGPSGYNEQFF	TGTGCCAGCACCTGGGGGCCGAGTGGTTACAATGAGCAGTTCTTC
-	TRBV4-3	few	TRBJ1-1	CASSQDLNTEAFF	TGCGCCAGCAGCCAAGATCTCAACACTGAAGCTTTCTTT
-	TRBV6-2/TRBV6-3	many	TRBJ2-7	CASSYGQRYSYEQYF	TGTGCCAGCAGTTACGGTCAGCGGTACTCCTACGAGCAGTACTTC
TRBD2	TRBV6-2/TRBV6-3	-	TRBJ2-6	CASDGGLAYSGANVLTF	TGTGCCAGCGACGGGGGACTAGCGTACTCTGGGGCCAACGTCCTGACTTTC
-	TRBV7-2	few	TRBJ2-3	CASSPGDLLTDTQYF	TGTGCCAGCAGTCCCGGGGACCTGCTCACAGATACGCAGTATTTT
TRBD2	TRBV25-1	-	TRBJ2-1	CASSPTQGSGNRGDEQFF	TGTGCCAGCAGTCCAACTCAAGGTAGCGGGAACCGCGGCGATGAGCAGTTCTTC
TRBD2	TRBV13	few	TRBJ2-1	CASSFNIAGGLDEQFF	TGTGCCAGCAGCTTCAACATTGCGGGAGGGTTGGATGAGCAGTTCTTC
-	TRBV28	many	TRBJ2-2	CASSPGGSANTGELFF	TGTGCCAGCAGTCCCGGGGGTTCCGCGAACACCGGGGAGCTGTTTTTT
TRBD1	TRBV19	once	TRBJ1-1	CASSIMVRQGGQAEAFF	TGTGCCAGCAGTATAATGGTCCGACAGGGCGGTCAGGCTGAAGCTTTCTTT
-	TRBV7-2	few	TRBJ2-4	CASSLGEGRTKNIQYF	TGTGCCAGCAGCTTAGGAGAGGGTAGAACCAAAAACATTCAGTACTTC
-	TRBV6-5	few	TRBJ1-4	CASRFSGVVNEKLFF	TGTGCCAGCAGATTTTCAGGGGTTGTGAATGAAAAACTGTTTTTT
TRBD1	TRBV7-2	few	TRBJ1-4	CASSQRGQDAEKLFF	TGTGCCAGCAGCCAGAGGGGGCAGGATGCTGAAAAACTGTTTTTT
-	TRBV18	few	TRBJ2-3	CASSPTLGDTQYF	TGTGCCAGCTCACCAACCTTAGGCGATACGCAGTATTTT
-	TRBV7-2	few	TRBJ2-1	CASSLALLWGADEQFF	TGTGCCAGCAGCTTAGCTCTCTTATGGGGGGCGGATGAGCAGTTCTTC
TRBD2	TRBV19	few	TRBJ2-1	CASSMTRREGRGHEQFF	TGTGCCAGTAGTATGACGAGGCGGGAGGGCCGGGGTCATGAGCAGTTCTTC
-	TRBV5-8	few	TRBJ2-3	CASSLVEMDTQYF	TGTGCCAGCAGCTTGGTAGAGATGGATACGCAGTATTTT
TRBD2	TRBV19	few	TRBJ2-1	CASSIMRERYNEQFF	TGTGCCAGTAGTATTATGCGGGAGCGATATAATGAGCAGTTCTTC
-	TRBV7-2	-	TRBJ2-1	CASSLYASPSYNEQFF	TGTGCCAGCAGCTTATATGCTAGCCCCTCCTACAATGAGCAGTTCTTC
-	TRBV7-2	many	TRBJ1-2	CASSFAGTYGYTF	TGTGCCAGCAGCTTCGCAGGGACCTATGGCTACACCTTC
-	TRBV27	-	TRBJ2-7	CASTPGPVPYEQYF	TGTGCCAGCACCCCCGGTCCCGTCCCCTACGAGCAGTACTTC
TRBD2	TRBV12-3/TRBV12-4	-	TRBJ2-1	CASSRRAGNEQFF	TGTGCCAGCAGTCGGAGAGCGGGGAATGAGCAGTTCTTC
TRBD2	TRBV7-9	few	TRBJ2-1	CASSSSGTSGSGPYNEQFF	TGTGCCAGCAGCTCCTCCGGGACTAGCGGGAGTGGCCCCTACAATGAGCAGTTCTTC
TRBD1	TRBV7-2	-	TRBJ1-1	CASTTGQGAHTEAFF	TGTGCCAGCACCACGGGACAGGGGGCACACACTGAAGCTTTCTTT
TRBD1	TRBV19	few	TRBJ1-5	CASSRGGQPQHF	TGTGCCAGTAGTAGAGGGGGCCAGCCCCAGCATTTT